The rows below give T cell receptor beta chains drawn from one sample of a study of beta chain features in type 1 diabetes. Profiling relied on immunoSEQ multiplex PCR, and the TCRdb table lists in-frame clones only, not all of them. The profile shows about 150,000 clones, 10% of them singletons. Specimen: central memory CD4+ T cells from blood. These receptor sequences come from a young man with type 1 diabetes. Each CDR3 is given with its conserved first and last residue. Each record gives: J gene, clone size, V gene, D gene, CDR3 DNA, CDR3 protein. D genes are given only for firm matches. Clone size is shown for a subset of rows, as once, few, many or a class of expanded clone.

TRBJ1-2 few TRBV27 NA TGTGCCAGCAGTTCCCAGGGTGGCTACACCTTC CASSSQGGYTF
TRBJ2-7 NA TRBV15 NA TGTGCCACCAGCAGAGGTGAACTTTGGGGCAGCAACGAGCAGTACTTC CATSRGELWGSNEQYF
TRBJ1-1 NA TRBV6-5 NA TGTGCCAGCAACACAGGCGGGGGGAAAATTGAAGCTTTCTTT CASNTGGGKIEAFF
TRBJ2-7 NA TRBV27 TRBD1 TGTGCCAGCACCCCACGGACAGGGTCCTACGAGCAGTACTTC CASTPRTGSYEQYF
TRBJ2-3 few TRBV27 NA TGTGCCAGCAGTCCCACTCGGTTCCTCACAGATACGCAGTATTTT CASSPTRFLTDTQYF
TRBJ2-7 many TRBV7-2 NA TGTGCCAGCAGCTTCGGAGCGGGCGAGTACGAGCAGTACTTC CASSFGAGEYEQYF
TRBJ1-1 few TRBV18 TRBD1 TGTGCCAGCTCACCTCGACAGGGGGGTACTGAAGCTTTCTTT CASSPRQGGTEAFF
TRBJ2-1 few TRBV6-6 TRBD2 TGTGCCAGCAGTTCGACCGGGGGGGATGAGCAGTTCTTC CASSSTGGDEQFF
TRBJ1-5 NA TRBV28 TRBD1 TGTGCCAGCACGACAGGGGATCAGCCCCAGCATTTT CASTTGDQPQHF
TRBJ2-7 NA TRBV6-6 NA TGTGCCAGCAGTTACGGTTCAGACCAGGACGAGCAGTACTTC CASSYGSDQDEQYF
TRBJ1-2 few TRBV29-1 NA TGCAGCGTTGGGGCTACGCCAGAAATTTACTATGGCTACACCTTC CSVGATPEIYYGYTF
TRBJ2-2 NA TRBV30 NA TGTGCCTGGAGTGGTCTCAACACCGGGGAGCTGTTTTTT CAWSGLNTGELFF
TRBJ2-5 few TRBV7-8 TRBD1 TGTGCCAGCAGCTGGTCGACAGGGAAAGAGACCCAGTACTTC CASSWSTGKETQYF
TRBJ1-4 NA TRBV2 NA TGTGCCAGCGGTGGGGGCGGCTATGAAAAACTGTTTTTT CASGGGGYEKLFF
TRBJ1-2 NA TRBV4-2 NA TGTGCCAGCAGCTCGTTAGGCCGCGGGACGGATGGCTACACCTTC CASSSLGRGTDGYTF
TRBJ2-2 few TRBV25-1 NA TGTGCCAGCAGAACCCTGCAGGGGAAAGGTACCGGGGAGCTGTTTTTT CASRTLQGKGTGELFF
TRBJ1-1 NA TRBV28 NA TGTGCCAGCAGCACTTACACTGAAGCTTTCTTT CASSTYTEAFF
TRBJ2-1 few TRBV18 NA TGTGCCAGCTCAGCTGACTGGAGGGAGCAGTTCTTC CASSADWREQFF
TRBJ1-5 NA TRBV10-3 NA TGTGCCATCAGTGATCACGAGGGAGGGGGTCAGCCCCAGCATTTT CAISDHEGGGQPQHF
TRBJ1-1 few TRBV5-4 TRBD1 TGTGCCAGCAGCACCGAAACAGGGGCGAACACTGAAGCTTTCTTT CASSTETGANTEAFF